In this sample, the clone carrying this T cell receptor beta chain turned up a few times. As yet, its antigen is unknown. This specimen comes from a study of T cells after yellow fever vaccination. Study-level information: Preparation of the low-cell-number fractions used SMART-Seq v4 Ultra Low Input. Study-level results: Clonotype sharing between CD4 and CD8 compartments was small. A large majority of primary-vaccination clones showed up again after the booster (about 97% CD4, 75% to 90% CD8).

Template switching with 5'RACE generated the TCR cDNA and added a universal primer site and UMIs. TCRdb redid the calling of the 5' RACE reads with MiXCR, one entry per CDR3 protein. The sample records about 210,000 distinct CDR3 sequences, roughly 3.3% being singletons. The CDR3 length is 15 residues. Trimming cost V 0 bases and J 3 bases; bases outside gene matches: 2. The germline V gene has CDR1 SGHDT and CDR2 YYEEEE. This receptor was identified in a man younger than 35 who received the YFV17D yellow fever vaccine. The V gene is TRBV5-6, the J gene TRBJ1-5, with 8 bases aligning to TRBD1. This sample comprised CD4+ T cells sorted from PBMCs, obtained 10 days after the yellow fever booster vaccination. In DNA, the CDR3 is TGTGCCAGCAGCTTGGCAGGGGGCCCCAATCAGCCCCAGCATTTT. This gives the protein CASSLAGGPNQPQHF.